A single sample gave rise to the 19 T cell receptor beta chains below, sequenced in a study of OX40 agonist ivuxolimab in advanced cancers. Assay: immunoSEQ multiplex PCR; the TCRdb copy retains only in-frame clones and omits some. The repertoire has about 61,000 clones, roughly 87% of them found once; the top ten carry less than 3.5%. The material sequenced was CD4+ or CD8+ T cells sorted from blood, taken in a trial of the OX40 agonist ivuxolimab. The receptor set was obtained from an adult with an advanced solid tumor such as melanoma, head and neck, liver or kidney cancer.

The count of this clone is one. The chain employs TRBV18 and TRBJ2-7; 8 bases match TRBD1. Germline-derived CDR1 and CDR2 are KGHSH and LQKENI. The junction had 8 bases not matched to a gene; V was cut back by 0 bases and J by 7 bases. The CDR3 is 15 residues long. CDR3 nucleotides: TGTGCCAGCTCACCACCCGGCAGGGGGCATAGGGAGCAGTACTTC. Amino acids: CASSPPGRGHREQYF.

This sequence joins TRBV7-9 and TRBJ2-1, with D possibly TRBD1 on 6 matching bases. The germline V and J ends were trimmed by 7 bases and 2 bases, with 12 bases remaining between them. From germline, CDR1 is SEHNR and CDR2 FQNEAQ (reference sequence). The CDR3 has 14 amino acids. CDR3 coding DNA: TGTGCCAGCAATGGGGACAAGACCTACAATGAGCAGTTCTTC. Translating it yields CASNGDKTYNEQFF.

J is TRBJ1-5 and V is TRBV6-5; D gene ambiguous. The CDR3 consists of 15 residues. V lost 5 bases and J lost 7, with 18 bases in between. The germline gives CDR1 MNHEY, CDR2 SVGAGI. In DNA, the CDR3 is TGTGCCAGCAGTCCTGACCCGAAAAAAGGACAGCCCCAGCATTTT. Translating gives CASSPDPKKGQPQHF.

The chain combines TRBV6-6 with TRBJ2-3, with unresolved D. CDR3 length: 13 residues. V shed 6 bases and J shed 5 bases, with 12 bases lying between them. Looked up from germline, CDR1 is MNHNY and CDR2 is SVGAGI (reference sequence). The CDR3 DNA is TGTGCCAGCAGCCCGCGGTCTAGAGATACGCAGTATTTT. It yields the protein CASSPRSRDTQYF.

The V gene is TRBV5-1, the J gene TRBJ2-1; a weak D match, TRBD2 (5 bases). This CDR3 is built from 15 residues. Germline V gene data show CDR1 as SGHRS and CDR2 as YFSETQ. Trimming shortened V by 0 bases and J by 9 bases, and 16 bases separated the two germline ends. CDR3 bases: TGCGCCAGCAGCTTGGCCCTACTAGGTTTAAGTGAGCAGTTCTTC. It specifies CASSLALLGLSEQFF.

This clone was picked up a small number of times. The chain recombines TRBV7-3 with TRBJ1-2; no firm D call. Looked up from germline, CDR1 is SGHTA and CDR2 is FQGTGA. V lost 2 bases, J lost 4 bases, and 8 bases lay in between. The CDR3 contains 13 residues. The CDR3 reads CASSLPGSYGYTF. For the CDR3, the DNA is TGTGCCAGCAGCTTACCTGGGTCCTATGGCTACACCTTC.

V usage is TRBV29-1 and J usage is TRBJ2-1; perhaps TRBD1 as D (6 bases). CDR3 length equals 14 residues. Trimming took off 7 bases at V and 2 bases at J, with 15 bases between the two ends. The germline gives CDR1 SQVTM, CDR2 ANQGSEA. The CDR3 nucleotides are TGCAGCGGACGCAGGGGCGGAGCCTACAATGAGCAGTTCTTC. Protein sequence: CSGRRGGAYNEQFF.

The chain employs TRBV2 and TRBJ1-3; D unclear. Between the trimmed V and J ends, which lost 2 bases and 1 base, there was a span of 12 bases. The germline CDR1 and CDR2 sequences are SNHLY and FYNNEI. The CDR3 is 16 residues long. CDR3 amino acids: CASSEFGGSSGNTIYF. Written as DNA, the CDR3 is TGTGCCAGCAGTGAATTCGGAGGAAGTTCTGGAAACACCATATATTTT.

The V call is TRBV19, the J call TRBJ2-2; 7 bases map to TRBD1. Germline values: CDR1 LNHDA, CDR2 SQIVND (reference sequence). The CDR3 has 15 residues. The junction had 3 bases not matched to a gene; V was cut back by 3 bases and J by 2 bases. The CDR3 spells CASSIGTANTGELFF. The CDR3 DNA reads TGTGCCAGTAGTATTGGGACAGCTAACACCGGGGAGCTGTTTTTT.

This chain joins TRBV9 and TRBJ1-4; D gene unclear. Trimming removed 0 bases from V and 8 bases from J, with 17 bases in between. From germline, CDR1 is SGDLS and CDR2 YYNGEE. CDR3 length: 16 amino acids. The CDR3 DNA is TGTGCCAGCAGCGTAGGGATGGGGTCCCACTCCGAAAAACTGTTTTTT. As protein: CASSVGMGSHSEKLFF.

The V and J genes are TRBV19 and TRBJ1-2; D unresolved. From germline, CDR1 is LNHDA and CDR2 SQIVND (reference sequence). The CDR3 sequence is 16 residues long. Between the trimmed V and J ends, which lost 8 bases and 5 bases, there was a span of 24 bases. The CDR3 sequence is CASRAASGLLYYGYTF. The CDR3 nucleotides read TGTGCCAGTCGGGCAGCAAGCGGGTTATTGTATTATGGCTACACCTTC.

V usage is TRBV18 and J usage is TRBJ1-1, with a weak D call TRBD1 (6 bases). Germline-derived CDR1 and CDR2 are KGHSH and LQKENI. The CDR3 loop spans 15 amino acids. The V end was cut by 3 bases, the J end by 3 bases, with 14 bases between. The CDR3 nucleotides read TGTGCCAGCTCACCCTCGGTTGGGGGGCACACTGAAGCTTTCTTT. This translates into CASSPSVGGHTEAFF.

The chain is built from TRBV11-3 and TRBJ1-4; no definite D call. The CDR3 runs to 13 residues. Germline V gene data show CDR1 as SGHNT and CDR2 as YENEEA. Trimming pared 1 base from V and 8 bases from J, leaving 8 bases between. The CDR3 DNA sequence: TGTGCCAGCAGCTTAGTTGACGGAGAAAAACTGTTTTTT. It translates to CASSLVDGEKLFF.

The genes are TRBV5-1 and TRBJ1-2; D is unclear. Trimming shortened V by 0 bases and J by 6 bases, and 9 bases separated the two germline ends. CDR1 SGHRS and CDR2 YFSETQ come from the germline V gene. The CDR3 covers 13 residues. The CDR3: CASSLDPENGYTF. The CDR3 DNA reads TGCGCCAGCAGCTTGGATCCCGAGAATGGCTACACCTTC.

There are a few counts of this clone. The chain uses TRBV2 and TRBJ1-1; no clear D. Germline V gives CDR1 SNHLY, CDR2 FYNNEI. The CDR3 has 13 amino acids. Trimming removed 6 bases at V and 0 bases at J, with 8 bases between. CDR3 in amino acids: CASRDGMNTEAFF. In DNA, the CDR3 is TGTGCCAGCAGGGATGGGATGAACACTGAAGCTTTCTTT. The whole variable domain, remainder taken from reference TRBV2 and TRBJ1-1, is EPEVTQTPSHQVTQMGQEVILRCVPISNHLYFYWYRQILGQKVEFLVSFYNNEISEKSEIFDDQFSVERPDGSNFTLKIRSTKLEDSAMYFCASRDGMNTEAFFGQGTRLTVV.

The chain joins TRBV7-2 to TRBJ2-7, with D possibly matching TRBD1 (6 bases). The germline V gene has CDR1 SGHTA and CDR2 FQGNSA. CDR3 length: 14 residues. Trimming shortened V by 5 bases and J by 4 bases, and 15 bases separated the two germline ends. The CDR3 is CASSRWDTTYEQYF. CDR3 sequence (DNA): TGTGCCAGCAGCCGATGGGACACGACTTACGAGCAGTACTTC. The full variable domain, rest sourced from reference TRBV7-2 and TRBJ2-7, is GAGVSQSPSNKVTEKGKDVELRCDPISGHTALYWYRQSLGQGLEFLIYFQGNSAPDKSGLPSDRFSAERTGGSVSTLTIQRTQQEDSAVYLCASSRWDTTYEQYFGPGTRLTVT.

The CDR3 reads CASSLTANYGYTF. The CDR3 DNA reads as TGTGCCAGCAGCTTGACCGCTAACTATGGCTACACCTTC. The chain combines TRBV6-5 with TRBJ1-2, with D uncertain. V lost 6 bases to trimming and J lost 0 bases, with 8 bases between them. The CDR3 length is 13 residues. Germline loops: CDR1 MNHEY, CDR2 SVGAGI.

This clone was found once. The J gene is TRBJ1-4, the V gene TRBV6-5; D is ambiguous. CDR3 length: 14 residues. Germline assignment: CDR1 MNHEY and CDR2 SVGAGI. V dropped 6 bases and J dropped 0 bases, with 8 bases sitting between them. The CDR3 DNA is TGTGCCAGCAGCCGCTCTGCAACTAATGAAAAACTGTTTTTT. Protein sequence: CASSRSATNEKLFF.

The CDR3 coding sequence is TGTGCCAGCAGCCCTTCTTGGGGGTCAAGCACTGAAGCTTTCTTT. Translating it yields CASSPSWGSSTEAFF. The V and J genes are TRBV7-9 and TRBJ1-1; tentatively, D is TRBD1 (5 bases). CDR1 is SEHNR, CDR2 FQNEAQ, per germline (reference sequence). This CDR3 is 15 amino acids long. The germline V and J ends were trimmed by 5 bases and 4 bases, with 17 bases remaining between them.